Each of the 23 T cell receptor beta chains below was sequenced from the same sample in a study of T cell responses to AZD1222 COVID-19 vaccine. TCRdb's table, derived via immunoSEQ multiplex PCR, lists solely in-frame clones and lacks some. Here the sample spans about 190,000 clones, around 94% being singletons. The sample was peripheral blood, taken on day 0 of AZD1222 vaccination. The receptors originated from an adult in good health.

This sequence joins TRBV6-2 or TRBV6-3 and TRBJ2-1; no clear D. Between the trimmed V and J ends, which lost 6 bases and 4 bases, there was a span of 16 bases. Germline V lookup: CDR1 MNHEY, CDR2 SVGEGT. CDR3 size: 15 residues. The CDR3 DNA reads as TGTGCCAGCAGCGCAGGAACGACCCGATACAATGAGCAGTTCTTC. Translating it yields CASSAGTTRYNEQFF.

The chain uses TRBV6-6 and TRBJ2-7; 9 nucleotides agree with TRBD1. The CDR3 has 15 residues. The trim removed 5 bases at V and 5 bases at J, leaving 10 bases unmatched. Germline assignment: CDR1 MNHNY and CDR2 SVGAGI (reference sequence). The CDR3 region is CASSRRDRAFDEQYF. The CDR3 DNA reads TGTGCCAGCAGTCGGCGGGACAGGGCCTTTGACGAGCAGTACTTC.

The rearrangement links TRBV5-1 to TRBJ1-3; D might be TRBD1 (6 bases). CDR3 length: 15 amino acids. The germline V and J ends were trimmed by 0 bases and 2 bases, with 9 bases remaining between them. Looked up from germline, CDR1 is SGHRS and CDR2 is YFSETQ. The CDR3 DNA reads TGCGCCAGCAGCTTGGATACAGGGCCTGGAAACACCATATATTTT. Translated, it gives CASSLDTGPGNTIYF.

This clone was counted between two and nine times. The CDR3 region is CSAGQGNNYGYTF. The CDR3 bases are TGCAGCGCAGGACAGGGAAACAACTATGGCTACACCTTC. V usage is TRBV29-1 and J usage is TRBJ1-2; TRBD1 aligns across 8 bases. After removal of 7 bases from V and 2 bases from J, the junction contained 6 bases not matched to a gene. The CDR3 spans 13 residues. Germline V gene data show CDR1 as SQVTM and CDR2 as ANQGSEA.

CDR3 loop: CASSQVLRGVYEQYF. The CDR3 DNA is TGTGCCAGCAGTCAGGTATTAAGGGGGGTCTACGAGCAGTACTTC. The chain uses TRBV6-2 or TRBV6-3 and TRBJ2-7; D may be TRBD1 or TRBD2 (6 bases each). Germline V gene sequence: CDR1 MNHEY, CDR2 SVGEGT. This CDR3 spans 15 amino acids. Trimming took 5 bases from V and 3 from J, leaving 17 bases between them.

The chain carries TRBV24-1 and TRBJ2-1; D is uncertain. The V and J ends lost 4 bases and 7 bases respectively, with 13 bases between them. Germline CDR1 KGHDR, CDR2 SFDVKD. The CDR3 sequence is 14 residues long. For the CDR3, the DNA is TGTGCCACCAGTGACGGAACCTATATGAATGAGCAGTTCTTC. It specifies CATSDGTYMNEQFF.

The chain is built from TRBV6-1 and TRBJ1-3; TRBD1 agrees at 8 bases. Trimming removed 6 bases from V and 9 bases from J; junction bases left unmatched: 7. This CDR3 has 13 residues. Germline V gene lookup returns CDR1 MNHNS and CDR2 SASEGT. CDR3 sequence reads: CASSMDTGGTIYF. The CDR3 region has the DNA TGTGCCAGCAGCATGGACACAGGGGGCACCATATATTTT.

The genes are TRBV12-5 and TRBJ1-5, with 8 bases lining up with TRBD1. Trimming cost V 1 base and J 2 bases; bases outside gene matches: 7. The CDR3 is made up of 17 amino acids. CDR1 LGHNT and CDR2 FRNRAP come from the germline V gene. The CDR3: CASGLGPGQGGNQPQHF. As DNA, the CDR3 is TGTGCTAGTGGTTTGGGCCCTGGACAGGGCGGCAATCAGCCCCAGCATTTT.

For this clone: Other DNA sequences in this specimen translate into the identical CDR3. This CDR3 reads CASSIRQGNEKLFF. DNA of the CDR3: TGTGCCAGTAGTATTCGACAGGGTAATGAAAAACTGTTTTTT. The chain is built from TRBV19 and TRBJ1-4; 7 nucleotides line up with TRBD1. V was clipped by 3 bases and J by 4 bases; unmatched bases: 2. CDR3 size: 14 residues. Germline values: CDR1 LNHDA, CDR2 SQIVND (reference sequence).

The rearrangement uses TRBV7-9 and TRBJ1-4; D uncertain. This CDR3 is built from 13 residues. Germline CDR1 and CDR2: SEHNR and FQNEAQ (reference sequence). Trimming took off 3 bases at V and 8 bases at J, with 10 bases between the two ends. The CDR3 protein is CASSFFGVEKLFF. The CDR3 bases are TGTGCCAGCAGCTTCTTCGGGGTAGAAAAACTGTTTTTT.

The J gene is TRBJ1-3, the V gene TRBV7-9; no clear D. This CDR3 has 13 residues. Germline assignment: CDR1 SEHNR and CDR2 FQNEAQ (reference sequence). This CDR3 is CAAQRLSGNTIYF. In DNA, the CDR3 is TGTGCGGCACAGAGACTCTCTGGAAACACCATATATTTT.

The rearrangement joins TRBV5-6 to TRBJ2-1; 10 nucleotides align to TRBD1. The CDR3 sequence is 15 residues long. Germline loops: CDR1 SGHDT, CDR2 YYEEEE. The junction had 6 bases not matched to a gene; V was cut back by 2 bases and J by 7 bases. The CDR3 loop is CASSFQGTGANEQFF. The CDR3 bases are TGTGCCAGCAGCTTTCAGGGGACAGGGGCTAATGAGCAGTTCTTC.

This CDR3 is CASSLIGRTYNEQFF. In DNA form, the CDR3 reads TGTGCCAGCAGTTTAATCGGTAGGACCTACAATGAGCAGTTCTTC. The chain links TRBV27 to TRBJ2-1; no clear D. V lost 2 bases, J lost 2 bases, and 10 bases lay in between. The CDR3 runs 15 residues. Germline-derived CDR1 and CDR2 are MNHEY and SMNVEV (reference sequence).

This chain uses TRBV27 with TRBJ1-2; 8 bases are shared with TRBD1. V dropped 5 bases and J dropped 2; count of bases not matched to a gene: 7. The CDR3 has 15 residues. Germline loops: CDR1 MNHEY, CDR2 SMNVEV (reference sequence). The CDR3 DNA follows: TGTGCCAGCAGTCCCAGGACAGGGAGCAACTATGGCTACACCTTC. This gives the protein CASSPRTGSNYGYTF.

The CDR3 loop reads CATTESSYNEQFF. DNA of the CDR3: TGTGCCACCACAGAGAGCTCCTACAATGAGCAGTTCTTC. The chain couples TRBV28 to TRBJ2-1; unclear D gene. Trimming stripped 10 bases from V and 0 bases from J, with 10 bases between. This CDR3 region has 13 residues. In germline, CDR1 is MDHEN, CDR2 SYDVKM. The variable domain in full, completed from reference TRBV28 and TRBJ2-1, reads DVKVTQSSRYLVKRTGEKVFLECVQDMDHENMFWYRQDPGLGLRLIYFSYDVKMKEKGDIPEGYSVSREKKERFSLILESASTNQTSMYLCATTESSYNEQFFGPGTRLTVL.

The chain uses TRBV10-3 and TRBJ2-6; D is ambiguous. CDR1 is ENHRY, CDR2 SYGVKD, per germline. The V and J ends lost 4 bases and 13 bases respectively, with 8 bases between them. There are 11 residues in the CDR3. CDR3 coding DNA: TGTGCCATCAGTGCGGCAAGAGTCCTGACTTTC. Translation: CAISAARVLTF.

This clone appeared a single time. The V gene is TRBV3-1 (or the pseudogene TRBV3-2), the J gene TRBJ1-1; 7 nucleotides align to TRBD1. The V gene end was trimmed by 4 bases and the J gene end by 2 bases; junction bases not matched to a gene: 4. Germline V CDR1 and CDR2: LGHDT, YNNKEL (reference sequence). CDR3 length: 14 residues. The CDR3 spells CASSLQGVNTEAFF. The CDR3, as DNA: TGTGCCAGCAGCCTCCAGGGGGTTAACACTGAAGCTTTCTTT.

In DNA, the CDR3 is TGTGCCACCAGCAGATCAGCCATGAACACTGAAGCTTTCTTT. It is translated as CATSRSAMNTEAFF. V is TRBV15 and J is TRBJ1-1; D is unresolved. The ends were cut back, 2 bases at V and 0 bases at J, with 7 bases in the middle. The CDR3 runs to 14 residues. Germline assignment: CDR1 LNHNV and CDR2 YYDKDF (reference sequence). Drawing the rest from reference TRBV15 and TRBJ1-1, the complete variable domain is DAMVIQNPRYQVTQFGKPVTLSCSQTLNHNVMYWYQQKSSQAPKLLFHYYDKDFNNEADTPDNFQSRRPNTSFCFLDIRSPGLGDTAMYLCATSRSAMNTEAFFGQGTRLTVV.

The chain uses TRBV19 and TRBJ1-2; D is unresolved. V was trimmed by 3 bases and J by 4 bases, leaving 24 bases between them. CDR3 length equals 18 residues. The germline V gene encodes CDR1 LNHDA and CDR2 SQIVND (reference sequence). The CDR3 spells CASSIHLPTFTQSYGYTF. CDR3 DNA sequence: TGTGCCAGTAGTATCCACCTACCGACATTTACTCAGAGCTATGGCTACACCTTC.

The chain combines TRBV7-9 with TRBJ2-3; unclear D gene. The V end lost 4 bases, the J end lost 7 bases, and 9 bases lay between the germline ends. The CDR3 covers 12 residues. CDR1 is SEHNR and CDR2 is FQNEAQ in the germline V gene (reference sequence). The CDR3: CASSSTSNTQYF. The CDR3 nucleotides are TGTGCCAGCAGCTCTACATCAAATACGCAGTATTTT.

The chain has TRBV6-2 or TRBV6-3 and TRBJ2-5; D is ambiguous. CDR1 and CDR2 from the germline V gene are MNHEY and SVGEGT. CDR3 length: 12 residues. Trimming pared 0 bases from V and 3 bases from J, leaving 2 bases between. CDR3 sequence: CASSYSKETQYF. The CDR3 region has the DNA TGTGCCAGCAGTTACTCGAAAGAGACCCAGTACTTC.

The V call is TRBV6-5, the J call TRBJ1-2; the D gene is possibly TRBD1 (6 bases). CDR1 is MNHEY and CDR2 is SVGAGI in the germline V gene. Trimming took 9 bases from V and 3 from J, leaving 14 bases between them. The CDR3 spans 13 residues. The CDR3 sequence is CASTGRGYYGYTF. The CDR3, as DNA: TGTGCCAGTACAGGGCGGGGGTACTATGGCTACACCTTC.

The rearrangement uses TRBV10-3 and TRBJ2-1; TRBD2 matches at 12 bases. Unmatched junction bases numbered 6, after V lost 2 bases and J lost 10 bases. The germline CDR1 and CDR2 sequences are ENHRY and SYGVKD. This CDR3 comprises 15 residues. The CDR3 nucleotides read TGTGCCATCAGTGAGGGGCTAGCGGGGGGGCTCGAGCAGTTCTTC. As protein: CAISEGLAGGLEQFF.